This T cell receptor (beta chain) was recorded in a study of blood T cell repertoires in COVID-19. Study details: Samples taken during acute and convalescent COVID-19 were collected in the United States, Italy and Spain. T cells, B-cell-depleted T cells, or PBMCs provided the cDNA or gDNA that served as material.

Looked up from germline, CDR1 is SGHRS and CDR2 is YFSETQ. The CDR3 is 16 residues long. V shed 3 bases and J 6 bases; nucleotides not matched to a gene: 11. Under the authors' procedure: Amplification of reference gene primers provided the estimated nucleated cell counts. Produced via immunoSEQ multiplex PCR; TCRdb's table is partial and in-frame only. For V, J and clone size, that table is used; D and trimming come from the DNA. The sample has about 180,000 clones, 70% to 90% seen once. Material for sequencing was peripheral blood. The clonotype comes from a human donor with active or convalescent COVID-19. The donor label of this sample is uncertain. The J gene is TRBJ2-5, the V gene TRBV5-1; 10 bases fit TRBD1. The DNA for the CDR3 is TGCGCCAGCAGCTACCAGCGGACAGGGGGTGTGCAGACCCAGTACTTC. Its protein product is CASSYQRTGGVQTQYF. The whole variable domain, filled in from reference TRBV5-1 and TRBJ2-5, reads KAGVTQTPRYLIKTRGQQVTLSCSPISGHRSVSWYQQTPGQGLQFLFEYFSETQRNKGNFPGRFSGRQFSNSRSEMNVSTLELGDSALYLCASSYQRTGGVQTQYFGPGTRLLVL.